This TCR beta chain comes out of a study of CXCR3-negative and CXCR3-positive naive CD8 T cells. General study points: TRBV-TRBJ usage was similar across naive CXCR3 subsets but distinct in memory cells. A higher hydrophobicity marked the TRB CDR3s of CXCR3-positive naive cells versus CXCR3-negative naive cells. Fresh PBMCs served for most assays, and CXCR3 expression fell partially after cryopreservation. In both naive subsets diversity was comparably high, whereas memory CD8+ cells showed much lower diversity.

The CDR3 totals 14 residues. CDR1 MNHEY and CDR2 SVGEGT come from the germline V gene. The method, 5' RACE with UMI labels, was used to prepare the TRB cDNA libraries. TCRdb re-analyzed the 5' RACE reads; it lists each CDR3 protein once, without DNA. This repertoire includes over 45,000 distinct CDR3 sequences. About this clonotype itself: Its matching antigen is unknown.

The chain is built from TRBV6-2 or TRBV6-3 and TRBJ1-6; the D call of TRBD1 rests on TCRdb alone, since no DNA is present to check it. This sequence originates from a human donor in good health. Some clones in this sample may be carry-over from other donors' samples. Sequencing input: naive CXCR3- CD8+ T cells from blood. Subset specified: CD45RO-CCR7+CD27+CD95- naive CD8+ T cells lacking CXCR3 (TNR3-). This chain's CDR3 is CASTPGPATSPLHF.